This T cell receptor (beta chain) emerged from a study of identical twins. Points from the study as a whole: It was possible that invariant MAIT and iNKT cells partly confounded the zero-insertion analyses. High-abundance cord blood beta clonotypes had fewer insertions; memory repertoires showed none.

Donors were all healthy Caucasians. The germline V gene has CDR1 SGHKS and CDR2 YYEKEE (reference sequence). The J segment lost 4 bases and the V segment lost 3 bases, leaving 5 bases of the junction unmatched. This CDR3 has 16 residues. Addition of a universal primer site occurred through template switching, and cDNA carried unique molecular identifiers. TCRdb reprocessed the 5' RACE reads with MiXCR, giving one entry per CDR3 protein. The table lists about 240,000 distinct CDR3 sequences, about 10% of them singletons. In regard to this clonotype: Its antigen is unidentified.

V usage is TRBV5-5 and J usage is TRBJ2-7; TRBD2 matches 15 bases. The sequenced sample was memory T cells sorted from blood. This clonotype originated in a middle-aged man in good health. CDR3 in DNA: TGTGCCAGCAGCTGGGGACTAGCGGGGGGCTTGTACGAGCAGTACTTC. Amino acid sequence: CASSWGLAGGLYEQYF.